The clone carrying this TCR beta chain was counted ten times or more. Its cognate antigen is unknown. The germline CDR1 and CDR2 sequences are MDHEN and SYDVKM. There are 13 residues in the CDR3. V gave up 8 bases and J gave up 2 bases, with 10 bases separating them. Time point given: persistent/refractory GD, antithyroid drugs over 5 years with positive TRAb. PBMC-derived RNA was used for the TCR library. HTBI primers from iRepertoire and Arm-PCR of CDR3 regions yielded the TCR beta libraries. TCRdb processed the multiplex PCR reads anew with MiXCR; each CDR3 protein has one entry. In the table there are over 250,000 distinct CDR3 sequences, around 23% of which are singletons. This specimen belongs to a study of regulatory T cells in long-lasting Graves disease. Study-wide results and limits: Patients with persistent Graves' had lower TCR diversity than newly diagnosed patients. TRBV28 was favored in persistent disease, as were TRBJ1-2 and TRBJ2-5.

The sequenced sample was peripheral blood mononuclear cells (PBMCs), obtained when the disease was refractory, from a patient treated with antithyroid drugs. The clonotype originates from a female donor with Graves disease. This chain links TRBV28 with TRBJ1-5, with D unresolved. As DNA, the CDR3 is TGTGCCAGCGGAGAGGTTGGCAATCAGCCCCAGCATTTT. Translated: CASGEVGNQPQHF.